The 7 T cell receptor beta chains reported below all come from one sample, sequenced in a study of cytomegalovirus exposure and HLA in healthy donors. PCR employed 60 Vbeta and 13 Jbeta primers. The assay was immunoSEQ multiplex PCR, and TCRdb's table has in-frame clones only and misses some. The sample includes under 200,000 clones, 76% of them seen just once. The specimen sequenced was PBMCs. The source is a man between 60 and 75 years old in good health and CMV-seronegative.

The chain combines TRBV28 with TRBJ1-4; 8 nucleotides match TRBD1. The ends lost 5 bases at V and 4 bases at J; junction bases unmatched: 3. Germline loops: CDR1 MDHEN, CDR2 SYDVKM. The CDR3 totals 14 residues. As DNA, the CDR3 is TGTGCCAGCAGTACAGGGGGGGGTAATGAAAAACTGTTTTTT. This codes for CASSTGGGNEKLFF.

The chain couples TRBV4-1 to TRBJ1-4; no reliable D call. Trimming left V 0 bases short and J 3 bases short, with 8 bases between. CDR1 is MGHRA, CDR2 YSYEKL, per germline. CDR3 length: 15 amino acids. CDR3 region: CASSQEGRANEKLFF. For the CDR3, the DNA is TGCGCCAGCAGCCAAGAGGGGAGGGCTAATGAAAAACTGTTTTTT.

The chain joins TRBV7-2 to TRBJ1-3; D is ambiguous. Trimming left V 1 base short and J 4 bases short, with 5 bases between. From germline, CDR1 is SGHTA and CDR2 FQGNSA. The CDR3 length is 13 residues. This CDR3 is CASSLGPGNTIYF. The CDR3 coding sequence is TGTGCCAGCAGCTTAGGTCCAGGAAACACCATATATTTT.

This rearrangement joins TRBV27 to TRBJ2-7; 10 positions match TRBD2. J was trimmed by 6 bases and V by 7 bases; bases with no gene match: 36. CDR3 size: 23 residues. Germline CDR1 is MNHEY and CDR2 is SMNVEV (reference sequence). CDR3 coding DNA: TGTGCCAGCATTAAGGGGATACAGGGTAATGCTAGCGGGAGAAACCTGCAATCTTGCGAGCAGTACTTC. Its protein product is CASIKGIQGNASGRNLQSCEQYF.

This chain connects TRBV30 to TRBJ1-4; 9 nucleotides align to TRBD1. V dropped 3 bases and J dropped 7; count of bases not matched to a gene: 6. The CDR3 sequence is 14 residues long. The germline gives CDR1 GTSNPN, CDR2 SVGIG (reference sequence). CDR3 amino acids: CAWSPGQGGEKLFF. In DNA form, the CDR3 reads TGTGCCTGGAGCCCGGGACAGGGAGGTGAAAAACTGTTTTTT.

This chain uses TRBV7-9 with TRBJ2-2, with a tentative D call TRBD2 (5 bases). CDR1 is SEHNR and CDR2 is FQNEAQ in the germline V gene (reference sequence). Trimming took off 1 base at V and 5 bases at J, with 11 bases between the two ends. The CDR3 has 15 amino acids. The CDR3 DNA reads TGTGCCAGCAGCTTAGACACTAGTGGGACCGGGGAGCTGTTTTTT. Protein: CASSLDTSGTGELFF.

V usage is TRBV15 and J usage is TRBJ2-7, with 7 bases fitting TRBD2. V lost 1 base and J lost 3; bases outside the gene matches: 6. This CDR3 comprises 15 residues. Looked up from germline, CDR1 is LNHNV and CDR2 is YYDKDF (reference sequence). The CDR3 spells CATSRVAGEFYEQYF. Here the CDR3 DNA reads TGTGCCACCAGCAGAGTCGCGGGGGAGTTCTACGAGCAGTACTTC.